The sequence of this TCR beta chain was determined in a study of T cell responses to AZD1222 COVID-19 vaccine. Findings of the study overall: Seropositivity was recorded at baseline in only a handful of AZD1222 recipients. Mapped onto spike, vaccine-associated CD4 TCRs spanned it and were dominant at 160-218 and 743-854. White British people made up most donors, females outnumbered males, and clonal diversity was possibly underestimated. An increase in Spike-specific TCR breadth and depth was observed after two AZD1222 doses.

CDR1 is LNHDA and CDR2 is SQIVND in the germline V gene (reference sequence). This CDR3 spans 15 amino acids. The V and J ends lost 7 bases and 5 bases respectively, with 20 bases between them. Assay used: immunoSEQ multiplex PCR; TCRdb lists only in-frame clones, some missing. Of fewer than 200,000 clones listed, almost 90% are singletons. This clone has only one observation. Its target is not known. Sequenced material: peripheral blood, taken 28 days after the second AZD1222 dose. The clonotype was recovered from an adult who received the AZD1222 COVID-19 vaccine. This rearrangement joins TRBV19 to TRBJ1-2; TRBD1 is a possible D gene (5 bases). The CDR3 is CASNPRGAGDYGYTF. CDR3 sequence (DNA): TGTGCCAGTAACCCCAGAGGGGCGGGCGATTATGGCTACACCTTC. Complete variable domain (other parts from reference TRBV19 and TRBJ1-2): DGGITQSPKYLFRKEGQNVTLSCEQNLNHDAMYWYRQDPGQGLRLIYYSQIVNDFQKGDIAEGYSVSREKKESFPLTVTSAQKNPTAFYLCASNPRGAGDYGYTFGSGTRLTVV.